This T cell receptor (beta chain) was identified in a study of cytomegalovirus exposure and HLA in healthy donors. 13 Jbeta primers and 60 Vbeta primers were used for the PCR. This table comes from immunoSEQ multiplex PCR, and its TCRdb copy is limited to in-frame clones, with some not included. The table lists 130,000 or so clones, roughly 70% of them singletons, with 2.1% in the top ten. The CDR3 consists of 15 residues. Trimming removed 4 bases from V and 1 base from J; junction bases left unmatched: 4. CDR1 is SNHLY and CDR2 is FYNNEI in the germline V gene. This clone was recorded only once. The sample comprised PBMCs. The J gene is TRBJ1-1, the V gene TRBV2, with 9 bases identical to TRBD1. This receptor was identified in a woman between 40 and 50 years old in good health and CMV-seropositive. CDR3 DNA: TGTGCCAGCAGTGCACAGGGGGCATGGAACACTGAAGCTTTCTTT. Protein product: CASSAQGAWNTEAFF.